The clone carrying this T cell receptor beta chain turned up a few times. The target antigen is unknown. Expressed TCRB transcripts were sequenced because the entire RNA isolate underwent reverse transcription. Sequenced by immunoSEQ multiplex PCR; TCRdb stores in-frame clones only, minus some. Found here are approximately 150,000 clones, about 12% of them singletons; the top ten hold 1.3%. The data were obtained in a study of beta chain features in type 1 diabetes. Whole-study results and caveats: There was a moderate but significant shortening of TCRB CDR3s in all four CD4+ subsets of Type 1 diabetes patients.

Cells sorted by CD45RO/CCR7/CD25/CD127/CD95/CD27 comprised CD4+ naive, central memory, regulatory and stem cell-like memory cells. This CDR3 has 11 residues. V gave up 0 bases and J gave up 7 bases, with 7 bases separating them. CDR1 is GTSNPN, CDR2 SVGIG, per germline (reference sequence). The gene calls are TRBV30 and TRBJ2-7; D is ambiguous. Sequenced input: central memory CD4+ T cells from blood. The sequence was obtained from a man aged 18-30 years with type 1 diabetes. This chain's CDR3 is CAWSVLKEQYF. CDR3 sequence (DNA): TGTGCCTGGAGTGTACTTAAGGAGCAGTACTTC.